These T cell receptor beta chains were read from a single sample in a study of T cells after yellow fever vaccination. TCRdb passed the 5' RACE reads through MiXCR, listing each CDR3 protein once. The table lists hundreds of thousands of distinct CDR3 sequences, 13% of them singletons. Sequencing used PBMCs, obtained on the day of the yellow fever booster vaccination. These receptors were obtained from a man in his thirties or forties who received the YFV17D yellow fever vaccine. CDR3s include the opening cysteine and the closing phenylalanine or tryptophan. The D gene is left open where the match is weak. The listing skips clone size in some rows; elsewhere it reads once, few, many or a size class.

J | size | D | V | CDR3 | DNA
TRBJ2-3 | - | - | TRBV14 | CASRLQGTDTQYF | TGTGCCAGCCGACTGCAAGGCACAGATACGCAGTATTTT
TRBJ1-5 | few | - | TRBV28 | CASSTAQPQHF | TGTGCCAGCAGTACAGCTCAGCCCCAGCATTTT
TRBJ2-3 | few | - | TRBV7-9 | CASSASRLESTDTQYF | TGTGCCAGCAGCGCGTCCCGGCTAGAAAGCACAGATACGCAGTATTTT
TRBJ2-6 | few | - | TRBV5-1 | CASSSGGNWANVLTF | TGCGCCAGCAGCTCCGGAGGTAACTGGGCCAACGTCCTGACTTTC
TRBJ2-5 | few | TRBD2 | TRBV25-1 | CASISAGGQETQYF | TGTGCCAGCATTTCCGCGGGGGGGCAAGAGACCCAGTACTTC
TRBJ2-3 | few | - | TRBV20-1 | CSARGYGSGLVTDTQYF | TGCAGTGCTAGAGGTTATGGCTCCGGGCTGGTGACAGATACGCAGTATTTT
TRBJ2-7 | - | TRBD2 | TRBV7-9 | CASSSTSGATYEQYF | TGTGCCAGCAGCTCAACCAGCGGGGCCACCTACGAGCAGTACTTC
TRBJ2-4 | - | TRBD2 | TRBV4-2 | CASSHSTGAGAAKNIQYF | TGTGCCAGCAGCCACTCGACTGGAGCGGGAGCAGCCAAAAACATTCAGTACTTC
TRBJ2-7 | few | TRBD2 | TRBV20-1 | CSGQREYNEQYF | TGCAGCGGGCAGCGGGAGTACAACGAGCAGTACTTC
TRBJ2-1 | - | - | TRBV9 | CASSPQTVNEQFF | TGTGCCAGCAGCCCCCAGACGGTCAATGAGCAGTTCTTC
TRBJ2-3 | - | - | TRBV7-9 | CASSFGQIDTQYF | TGTGCCAGCAGCTTCGGACAGATAGATACGCAGTATTTT
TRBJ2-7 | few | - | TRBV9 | CASSAAGSYPPNEQYF | TGTGCCAGCAGCGCGGCAGGATCATATCCCCCCAACGAGCAGTACTTC
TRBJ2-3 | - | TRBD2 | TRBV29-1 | CSVVLAGVGGSTDTQYF | TGCAGCGTTGTCCTAGCGGGAGTAGGTGGGAGCACAGATACGCAGTATTTT
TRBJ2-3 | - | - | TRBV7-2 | CASSLLYTDTQYF | TGTGCCAGCAGCCTTCTATACACAGATACGCAGTATTTT
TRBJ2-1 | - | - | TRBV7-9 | CASGSGHDEQFF | TGTGCCAGCGGATCCGGTCACGATGAGCAGTTCTTC
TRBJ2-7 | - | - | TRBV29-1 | CSSRASTYEQYF | TGCAGCAGTCGGGCAAGCACCTACGAGCAGTACTTC
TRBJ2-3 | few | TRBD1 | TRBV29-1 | CSVDTGADTQYF | TGCAGCGTCGACACAGGGGCAGATACGCAGTATTTT
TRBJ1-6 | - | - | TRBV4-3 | CASSQGFGHHLSPLHF | TGCGCCAGCAGCCAAGGGTTTGGACACCACCTTTCACCCCTCCACTTT
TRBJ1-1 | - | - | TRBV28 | CASRNPGPNLYAEAFF | TGTGCCAGCAGGAACCCGGGACCCAACCTTTACGCTGAAGCTTTCTTT
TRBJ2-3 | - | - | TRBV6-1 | CATLTPTQYF | TGTGCCACCCTGACACCTACGCAGTATTTT
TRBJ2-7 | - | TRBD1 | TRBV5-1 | CASMGQGPPNEQYF | TGCGCCAGCATGGGACAGGGACCTCCCAACGAGCAGTACTTC
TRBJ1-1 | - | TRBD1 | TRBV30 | CAFLRGRNTEAFF | TGTGCCTTTCTCAGGGGGAGGAACACTGAAGCTTTCTTT
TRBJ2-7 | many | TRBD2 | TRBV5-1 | CASSPGTSGVSYEQYF | TGCGCCAGCAGTCCTGGGACTAGCGGGGTATCCTACGAGCAGTACTTC
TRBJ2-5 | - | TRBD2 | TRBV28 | CASTLAGRVVQETQYF | TGTGCCAGCACCCTGGCCGGGAGGGTAGTGCAGGAGACCCAGTACTTC
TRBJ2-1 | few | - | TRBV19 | CASSIVEGSDEQFF | TGTGCCAGTAGTATAGTAGAGGGTTCGGATGAGCAGTTCTTC
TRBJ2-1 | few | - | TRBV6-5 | CASSYRDFTYNEQFF | TGTGCCAGCAGCTACCGGGACTTTACCTACAATGAGCAGTTCTTC
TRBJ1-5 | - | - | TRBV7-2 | CASSLVARGPNQPQHF | TGTGCCAGCAGCTTAGTGGCCAGGGGCCCCAATCAGCCCCAGCATTTT
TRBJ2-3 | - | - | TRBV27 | CATSFRWADTDTQYF | TGTGCCACCAGTTTCAGATGGGCCGACACAGATACGCAGTATTTT
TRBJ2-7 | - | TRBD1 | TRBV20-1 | CSAPSGQRLGASYEQYF | TGCAGTGCGCCCTCGGGACAGCGACTCGGAGCCTCCTACGAGCAGTACTTC
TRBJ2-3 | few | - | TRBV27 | CASSFEGVGTDTQYF | TGTGCCAGCAGTTTCGAGGGAGTAGGCACAGATACGCAGTATTTT
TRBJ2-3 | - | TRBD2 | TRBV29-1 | CSAEGLAGGDTQYF | TGCAGCGCCGAAGGTCTAGCGGGGGGAGATACGCAGTATTTT
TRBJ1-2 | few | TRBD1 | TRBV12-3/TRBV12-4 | CASSSTQGALGYTF | TGTGCCAGCAGTTCCACACAGGGGGCGCTCGGCTACACCTTC
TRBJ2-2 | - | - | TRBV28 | CASSQRMNTGELFF | TGTGCCAGCAGTCAGCGGATGAACACCGGGGAGCTGTTTTTT
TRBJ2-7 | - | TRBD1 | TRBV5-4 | CASSSRDREGNEQYF | TGTGCCAGCAGCTCCCGGGACAGGGAAGGGAACGAGCAGTACTTC
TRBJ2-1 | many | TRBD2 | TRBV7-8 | CASSRGWTSGTLEQFF | TGTGCCAGCAGCCGAGGATGGACTAGCGGGACGTTAGAGCAGTTCTTC
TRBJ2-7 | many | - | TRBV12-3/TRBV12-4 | CASSLWGEQYF | TGTGCCAGCAGTTTATGGGGCGAGCAGTACTTC
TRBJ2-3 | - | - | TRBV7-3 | CAASGGGTDTQYF | TGTGCCGCATCCGGAGGGGGCACAGATACGCAGTATTTT
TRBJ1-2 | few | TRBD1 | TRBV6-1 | CASRQGTGLGYTF | TGTGCCAGCAGGCAAGGGACAGGGCTTGGCTACACCTTC
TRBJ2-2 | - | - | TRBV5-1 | CASTRIGTGELFF | TGCGCCAGCACAAGGATCGGTACCGGGGAGCTGTTTTTT
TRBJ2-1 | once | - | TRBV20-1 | CSGIGGGSYNEQFF | TGCAGTGGTATAGGAGGTGGGAGTTACAATGAGCAGTTCTTC
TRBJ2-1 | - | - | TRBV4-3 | CASSQDIMRFSSYNEQFF | TGCGCCAGCAGCCAAGATATTATGCGGTTCAGCTCCTACAATGAGCAGTTCTTC